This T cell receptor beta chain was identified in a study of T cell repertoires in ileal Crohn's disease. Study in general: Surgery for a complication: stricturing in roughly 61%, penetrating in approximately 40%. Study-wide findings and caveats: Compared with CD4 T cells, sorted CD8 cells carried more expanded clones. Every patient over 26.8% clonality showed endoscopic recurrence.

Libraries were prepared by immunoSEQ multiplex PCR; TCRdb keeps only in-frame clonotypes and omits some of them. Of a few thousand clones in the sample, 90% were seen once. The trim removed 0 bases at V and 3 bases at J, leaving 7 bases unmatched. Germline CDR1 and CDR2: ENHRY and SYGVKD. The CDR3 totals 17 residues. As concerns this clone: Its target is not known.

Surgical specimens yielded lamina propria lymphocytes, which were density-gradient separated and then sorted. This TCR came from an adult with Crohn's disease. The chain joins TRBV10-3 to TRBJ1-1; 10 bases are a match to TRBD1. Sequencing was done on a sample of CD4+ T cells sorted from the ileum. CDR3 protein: CAISESGTGDGHTEAFF. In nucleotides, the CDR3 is TGTGCCATCAGTGAGTCGGGGACAGGGGACGGCCACACTGAAGCTTTCTTT.